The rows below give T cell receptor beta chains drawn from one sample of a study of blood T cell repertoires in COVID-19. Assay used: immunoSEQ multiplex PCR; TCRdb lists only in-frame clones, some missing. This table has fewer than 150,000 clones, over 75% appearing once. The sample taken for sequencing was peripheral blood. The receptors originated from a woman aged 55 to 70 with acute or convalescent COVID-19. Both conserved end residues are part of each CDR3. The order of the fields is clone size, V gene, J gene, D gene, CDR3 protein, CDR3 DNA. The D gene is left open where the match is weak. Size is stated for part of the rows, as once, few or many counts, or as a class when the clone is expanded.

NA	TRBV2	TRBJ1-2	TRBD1	CASSKGTGQGYTF	TGTGCCAGCAGTAAGGGGACAGGGCAAGGCTACACCTTC
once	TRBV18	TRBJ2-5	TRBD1	CASSYRGQETQYF	TGTGCCAGCTCATACAGGGGCCAAGAGACCCAGTACTTC
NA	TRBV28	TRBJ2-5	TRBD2	CASKVGGGTEETQYF	TGTGCCAGCAAGGTTGGGGGGGGAACGGAAGAGACCCAGTACTTC
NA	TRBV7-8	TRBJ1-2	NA	CASSPGTLNYGYTF	TGTGCCAGCAGCCCAGGGACACTTAACTATGGCTACACCTTC
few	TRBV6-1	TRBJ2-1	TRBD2	CASSEQPPGGSYNEQFF	TGTGCCAGCAGTGAACAGCCTCCGGGCGGGAGCTACAATGAGCAGTTCTTC
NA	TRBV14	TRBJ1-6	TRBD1	CASSRWTGGALSPLHF	TGTGCCAGCAGCCGCTGGACAGGGGGCGCATTGTCACCCCTCCACTTT
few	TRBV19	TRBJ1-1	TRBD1	CASSSSGQGLNTEAFF	TGTGCCAGTAGTTCCTCGGGACAGGGGCTGAACACTGAAGCTTTCTTT
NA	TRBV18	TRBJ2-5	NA	CASSPPGGTQYF	TGTGCCAGCTCCCCGCCCGGTGGGACCCAGTACTTC
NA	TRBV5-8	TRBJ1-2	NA	CASSLVSWVSF	TGTGCCAGCAGCTTAGTTAGCTGGGTTTCCTTC
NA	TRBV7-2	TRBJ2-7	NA	CASSLGMPGSYEQYF	TGTGCCAGCAGCTTAGGAATGCCGGGAAGCTACGAGCAGTACTTC
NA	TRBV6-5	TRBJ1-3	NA	CASSYSGEQGNTIYF	TGTGCCAGCAGTTACTCAGGGGAACAAGGAAACACCATATATTTT
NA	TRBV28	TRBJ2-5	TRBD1	CASQHGTGMTETQYF	TGTGCCAGCCAACACGGGACAGGGATGACCGAGACCCAGTACTTC
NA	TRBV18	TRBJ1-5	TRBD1	CASSPAGTGINQPQHF	TGTGCCAGCTCACCCGCCGGGACAGGGATCAATCAGCCCCAGCATTTT
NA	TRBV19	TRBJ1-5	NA	CASSMGQLNQPQHF	TGTGCCAGTAGTATGGGGCAGCTCAATCAGCCCCAGCATTTT
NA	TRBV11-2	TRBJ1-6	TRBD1	CASSLVSGGSGYNSPLHF	TGTGCCAGCAGCTTAGTCTCAGGGGGGAGTGGATATAATTCACCCCTCCACTTT
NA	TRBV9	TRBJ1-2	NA	CASSVVGGGYTF	TGTGCCAGCAGCGTAGTGGGGGGTGGCTACACCTTC
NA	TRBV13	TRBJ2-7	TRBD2	CASSGGRASEQYF	TGTGCCAGCTCGGGCGGGAGGGCTAGCGAGCAGTACTTC
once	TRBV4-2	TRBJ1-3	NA	CASSQVTGAGNTIYF	TGTGCCAGCAGCCAAGTTACGGGGGCTGGAAACACCATATATTTT
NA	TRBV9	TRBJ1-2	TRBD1	CASSVDAGGYGYTF	TGTGCCAGCAGCGTAGATGCAGGGGGCTATGGCTACACCTTC
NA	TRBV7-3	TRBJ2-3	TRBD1	CASSLQGASTDTQYF	TGTGCCAGCAGCTTACAGGGGGCGAGCACAGATACGCAGTATTTT
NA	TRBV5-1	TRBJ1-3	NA	CASSGGFGNTIYF	TGCGCCAGCAGCGGAGGGTTTGGAAACACCATATATTTT
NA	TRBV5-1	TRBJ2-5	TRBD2	CASSQIGGVQETQYF	TGCGCCAGCAGCCAAATCGGGGGGGTCCAAGAGACCCAGTACTTC
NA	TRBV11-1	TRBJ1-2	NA	CASSSQDSNYGYTF	TGTGCCAGCAGCTCCCAGGACAGCAACTATGGCTACACCTTC
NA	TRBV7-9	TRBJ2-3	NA	CASSLGGRPVFTDTQYF	TGTGCCAGCAGCTTAGGAGGGAGGCCGGTCTTCACAGATACGCAGTATTTT
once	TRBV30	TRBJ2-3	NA	CAWEDRRTDTQYF	TGTGCCTGGGAGGATCGTCGCACAGATACGCAGTATTTT
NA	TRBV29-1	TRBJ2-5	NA	CSVSTVQETQYF	TGCAGCGTTTCGACAGTCCAAGAGACCCAGTACTTC
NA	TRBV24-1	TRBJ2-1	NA	CATSEISASSYNEQFF	TGTGCCACCAGTGAAATCAGCGCTAGCTCCTACAATGAGCAGTTCTTC
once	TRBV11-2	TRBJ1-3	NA	CASSLEPWAGAGNTIYF	TGTGCCAGCAGCTTAGAACCCTGGGCCGGTGCTGGAAACACCATATATTTT
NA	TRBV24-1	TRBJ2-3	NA	CATSDQTGNTDTQYF	TGTGCCACCAGTGACCAGACAGGAAACACAGATACGCAGTATTTT
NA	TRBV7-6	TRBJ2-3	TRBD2	CASSLGTSGPRTDTQYF	TGTGCCAGCAGCTTGGGGACTAGCGGGCCACGCACAGATACGCAGTATTTT
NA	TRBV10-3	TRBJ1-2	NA	CAISETLGQKTYGYTF	TGTGCCATCAGTGAAACCTTAGGACAAAAAACCTATGGCTACACCTTC
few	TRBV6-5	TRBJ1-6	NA	CASSLEFSYNSPLHF	TGTGCCAGCAGCTTGGAGTTCTCCTATAATTCACCCCTCCACTTT
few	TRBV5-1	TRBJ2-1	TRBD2	CASSLVRLAGGLAEQFF	TGCGCCAGCAGCTTGGTTAGACTAGCGGGAGGTCTTGCTGAGCAGTTCTTC
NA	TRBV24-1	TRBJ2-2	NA	CATSGASRNTGELFF	TGTGCCACCAGTGGGGCTAGCAGAAACACCGGGGAGCTGTTTTTT
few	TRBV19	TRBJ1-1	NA	CASSQGMNTEAFF	TGTGCCAGTAGTCAGGGCATGAACACTGAAGCTTTCTTT
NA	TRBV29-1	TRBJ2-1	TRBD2	CSAGTSGRANEQFF	TGCAGCGCCGGGACTAGCGGGAGGGCCAATGAGCAGTTCTTC
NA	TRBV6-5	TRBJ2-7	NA	CASSYRGGYEQYF	TGTGCCAGCAGTTATCGAGGCGGCTACGAGCAGTACTTC
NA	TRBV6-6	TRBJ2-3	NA	CASRTGDISADTQYF	TGTGCCAGCAGAACCGGGGACATCAGCGCAGATACGCAGTATTTT
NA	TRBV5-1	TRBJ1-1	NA	CASSGDRIESFF	TGCGCCAGCAGCGGAGACAGGATAGAGTCTTTCTTT
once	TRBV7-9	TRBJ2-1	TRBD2	CASSLRGLAGGSGEQFF	TGTGCCAGCAGCTTACGTGGACTAGCGGGAGGTTCAGGTGAGCAGTTCTTC
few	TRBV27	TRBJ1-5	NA	CASSLDTPRKPQHF	TGTGCCAGCAGTTTAGACACTCCTCGAAAGCCCCAGCATTTT
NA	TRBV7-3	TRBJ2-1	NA	CASSLWVGTTNEQFF	TGTGCCAGCAGCTTATGGGTCGGGACAACGAATGAGCAGTTCTTC